This T cell receptor (beta chain) comes out of a study of CD8 T cells in ankylosing spondylitis. Study outcomes and limitations: Clones tied to disease were said to be significantly enriched in matched ankylosing spondylitis synovial fluid. There was a TCR beta motif, made of roughly eight highly homologous variants, that appeared characteristic of ankylosing spondylitis blood.

This CDR3 contains 13 residues. The V end lost 5 bases, the J end lost 5 bases, and 12 bases lay between the germline ends. The germline V gene encodes CDR1 SEHNR and CDR2 FQNEAQ (reference sequence). As the method for making TCR beta libraries, quantitative 5'-RACE with molecular barcodes was used. Via MiXCR, TCRdb re-called the 5' RACE reads, giving one row per CDR3 protein. The sample lists a few hundred thousand distinct CDR3 sequences, over 15% occurring once. Comments on this clonotype: What it binds is not known.

The rearrangement links TRBV7-9 to TRBJ2-5; perhaps D is TRBD1 or TRBD2 (5 bases each). The sequencing input was blood, either unsorted or a sorted T cell fraction (not recorded which). The source of this sequence is a male donor with ankylosing spondylitis or in good health (not recorded which). CDR3 DNA: TGTGCCAGCAGCGGGACGGCTTCGGAGACCCAGTACTTC. Translating it yields CASSGTASETQYF.